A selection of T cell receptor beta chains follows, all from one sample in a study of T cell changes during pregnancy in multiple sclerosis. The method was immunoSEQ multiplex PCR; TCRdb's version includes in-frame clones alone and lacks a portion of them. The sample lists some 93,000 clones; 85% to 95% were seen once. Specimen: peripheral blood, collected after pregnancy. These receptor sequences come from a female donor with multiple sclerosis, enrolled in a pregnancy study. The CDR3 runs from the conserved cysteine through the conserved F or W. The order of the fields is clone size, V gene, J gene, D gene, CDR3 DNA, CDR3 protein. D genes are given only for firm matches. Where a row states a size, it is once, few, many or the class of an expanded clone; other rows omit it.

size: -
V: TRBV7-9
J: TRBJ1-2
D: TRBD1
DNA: TGTGCCAGCAGCTTAACCGACAGGGTGGGTGGCTACACCTTC
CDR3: CASSLTDRVGGYTF

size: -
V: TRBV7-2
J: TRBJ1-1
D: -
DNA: TGTGCCAGCAGATCAACTTCCAACACTGAAGCTTTCTTT
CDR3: CASRSTSNTEAFF

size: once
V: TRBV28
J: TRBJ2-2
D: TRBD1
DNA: TGTGCCGGCAGGAGGGGACAGGGGGCTGGCGGGGAGCTGTTTTTT
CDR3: CAGRRGQGAGGELFF

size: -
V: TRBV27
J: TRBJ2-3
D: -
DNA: TGTGCCAGCAGCTATAGTTACGACACAGATACGCAGTATTTT
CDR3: CASSYSYDTDTQYF

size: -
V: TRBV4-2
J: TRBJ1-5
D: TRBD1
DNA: TGTGCCAGCAGCCAAGATGGACAGGGCTATCAGCCCCAGCATTTT
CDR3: CASSQDGQGYQPQHF

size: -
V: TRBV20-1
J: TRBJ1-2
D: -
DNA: TGCAGCTCGGACAAATGGGGAGGCTACACCTTC
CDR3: CSSDKWGGYTF

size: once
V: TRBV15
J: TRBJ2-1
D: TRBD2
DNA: TGTGCCACCAGCAGGGAAGGACTAGCGGAGATCAATGAGCAGTTCTTC
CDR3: CATSREGLAEINEQFF

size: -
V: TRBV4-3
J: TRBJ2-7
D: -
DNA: TGCGCCAGCAGCCAAGATTGGGGAGACCCTGAGCAGTACTTC
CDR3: CASSQDWGDPEQYF

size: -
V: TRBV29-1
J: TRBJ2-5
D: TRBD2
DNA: TGCAGCGTTGGTGGTCTAGCGGGGGGCCGGGAGACCCAGTACTTC
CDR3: CSVGGLAGGRETQYF

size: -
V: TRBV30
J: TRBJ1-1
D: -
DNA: TGTGCCTGGAGAAGACAGGTATACACTGAAGCTTTCTTT
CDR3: CAWRRQVYTEAFF

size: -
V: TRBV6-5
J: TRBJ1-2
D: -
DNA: TGTGCCAGCAGTTACCGAATCAAGGGGAAGAATGGCTACACCTTC
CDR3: CASSYRIKGKNGYTF

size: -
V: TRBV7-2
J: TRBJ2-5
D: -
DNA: TGTGCCAGCAGCCCGACATACGGTGGGGAGACCCAGTACTTC
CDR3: CASSPTYGGETQYF

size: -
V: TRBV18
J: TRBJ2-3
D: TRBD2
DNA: TGTGCCAGCTCGCGGACTAGCGGGGGGCATAGCACAGATACGCAGTATTTT
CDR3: CASSRTSGGHSTDTQYF

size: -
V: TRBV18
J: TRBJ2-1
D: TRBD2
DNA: TGTGCCAGCTCACCGCGGGAGTTGGCCAATGAGCAGTTCTTC
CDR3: CASSPRELANEQFF

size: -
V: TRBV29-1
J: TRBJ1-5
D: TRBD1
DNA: TGCAGCGTTCAAGTACAGGGGAATCAGCCCCAGCATTTT
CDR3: CSVQVQGNQPQHF

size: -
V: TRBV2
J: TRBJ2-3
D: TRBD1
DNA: TGTGCCAGCAGCCAATACCTTCCGGGACAGACCCAGGGGACGCAGTATTTT
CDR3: CASSQYLPGQTQGTQYF

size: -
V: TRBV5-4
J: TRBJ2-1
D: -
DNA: TGTGCCAGCAACTTGGGGGGCGATGAGCAGTTCTTC
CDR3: CASNLGGDEQFF

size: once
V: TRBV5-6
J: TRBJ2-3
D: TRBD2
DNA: TGTGCCAGCAGCTTGACTAGCGGATACACAGATACGCAGTATTTT
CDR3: CASSLTSGYTDTQYF

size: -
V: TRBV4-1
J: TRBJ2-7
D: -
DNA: TGCGCCAGCAGCCAATCGGCGGGGTTCTCCTACGAGCAGTACTTC
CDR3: CASSQSAGFSYEQYF

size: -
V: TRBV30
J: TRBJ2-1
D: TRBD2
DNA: TGTGCCTGGAGTGTACTTCTAGCGGGAGGGCGTGAGCAGTTCTTC
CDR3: CAWSVLLAGGREQFF

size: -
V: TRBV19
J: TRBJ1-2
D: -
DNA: TGTGCCAGTAGTATATTTGGAGAAGGTGGCTACACCTTC
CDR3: CASSIFGEGGYTF

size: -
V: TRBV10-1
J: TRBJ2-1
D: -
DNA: TGCGCCAGCAGTGAGGGAAGGGGATCCTACAATGAGCAGTTCTTC
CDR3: CASSEGRGSYNEQFF

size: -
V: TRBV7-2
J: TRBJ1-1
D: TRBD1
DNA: TGTGCCAGCAGCGCGACAGGGTATGCAGCTTTCTTT
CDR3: CASSATGYAAFF

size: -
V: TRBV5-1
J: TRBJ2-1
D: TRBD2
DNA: TGCGCCAGCAGCGACGCAATATTATTAGGGACTAGGCGGATGTATGAGCAGTTCTTC
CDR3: CASSDAILLGTRRMYEQFF

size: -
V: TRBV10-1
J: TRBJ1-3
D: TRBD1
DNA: TGCGCCAGCAGTGTAAAGGGGGCGAAAGGAAACACCATATATTTT
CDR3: CASSVKGAKGNTIYF

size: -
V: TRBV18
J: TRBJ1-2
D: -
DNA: TGTGCCAGCTCACCACCGGATAAGCGGGCGTATGGCTACACCTTC
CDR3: CASSPPDKRAYGYTF

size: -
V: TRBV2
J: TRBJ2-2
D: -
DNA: TGTGCCGGCAGGGCCTTTGTAGCACGCACCGGGGAGCTGTTTTTT
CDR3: CAGRAFVARTGELFF

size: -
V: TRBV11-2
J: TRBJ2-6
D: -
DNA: TGTGCCAGCAGCTCGGGTAGCTCTGGGGCCAACGTCCTGACTTTC
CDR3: CASSSGSSGANVLTF

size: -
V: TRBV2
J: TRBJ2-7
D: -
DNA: TGTGCCAGCAGTGAAGGGGGAACAGGGTTCTACGAGCAGTACTTC
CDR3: CASSEGGTGFYEQYF

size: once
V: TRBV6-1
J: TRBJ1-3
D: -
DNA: TGTGCCAGCAGCGCGGGGTTCTCTGGAAACACCATATATTTT
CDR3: CASSAGFSGNTIYF

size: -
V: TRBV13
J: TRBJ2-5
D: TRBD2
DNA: TGTGCCAGCAGCTTTCCTAGGGCGGGAGTGGAGACCCAGTACTTC
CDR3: CASSFPRAGVETQYF

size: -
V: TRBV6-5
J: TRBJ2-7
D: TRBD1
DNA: TGTGCCAGCAGTTATTCGGGACAGGGGGCTTCCGAGCAGTACTTC
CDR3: CASSYSGQGASEQYF

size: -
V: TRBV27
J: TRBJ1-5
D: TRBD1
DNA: TGTGCCAGCAGTTTCCGGACAGGACAGCCCCAGCATTTT
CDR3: CASSFRTGQPQHF

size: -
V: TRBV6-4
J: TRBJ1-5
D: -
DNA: TGTGCCAGCAGTCGACAGGTGGGAGGCAATCAGCCCCAGCATTTT
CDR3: CASSRQVGGNQPQHF

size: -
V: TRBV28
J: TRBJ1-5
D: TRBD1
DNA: TGTGCCAGCAGTTACAGGGGGCGTGGGGATCAGCCCCAGCATTTT
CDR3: CASSYRGRGDQPQHF

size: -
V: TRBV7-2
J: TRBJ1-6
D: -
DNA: TGTGCCAGCAGCTTAAATGTGGCAGTAAACAATTCACCCCTCCACTTT
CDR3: CASSLNVAVNNSPLHF

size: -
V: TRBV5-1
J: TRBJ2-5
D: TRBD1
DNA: TGCGCCAGCAGCTTGGCCGGGACAGGGGAAGAGACCCAGTACTTC
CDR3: CASSLAGTGEETQYF

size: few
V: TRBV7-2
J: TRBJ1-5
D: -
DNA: TGTGCCAGCAGCCCGCACAGCCTACATCAGCCCCAGCATTTT
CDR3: CASSPHSLHQPQHF

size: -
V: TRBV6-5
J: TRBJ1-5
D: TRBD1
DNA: TGTGCCAGCAGTTACTCAAGGGGGCGCGGTCAGCCCCAGCATTTT
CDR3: CASSYSRGRGQPQHF

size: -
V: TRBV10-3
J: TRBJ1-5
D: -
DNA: TGTGCCATCAGTGGCGGGGACGGTAATCAGCCCCAGCATTTT
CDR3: CAISGGDGNQPQHF

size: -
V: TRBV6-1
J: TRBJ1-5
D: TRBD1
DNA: TGTGCCAGCAGTGAAGCGATGACAGGGGCTGGGAATCAGCCCCAGCATTTT
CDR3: CASSEAMTGAGNQPQHF

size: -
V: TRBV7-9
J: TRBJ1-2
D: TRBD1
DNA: TGTGCCAGCAGCCCCCGGACAGGGGAGGGCTACACCTTC
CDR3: CASSPRTGEGYTF

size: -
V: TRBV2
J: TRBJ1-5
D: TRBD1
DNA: TGTGCCTCAGGGGGCCAAGTCAATCAGCCCCAGCATTTT
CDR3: CASGGQVNQPQHF

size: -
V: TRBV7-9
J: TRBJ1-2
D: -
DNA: TGTGCCAGCGGAATCACAAGGGGGAGCGGCTACACCTTC
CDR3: CASGITRGSGYTF

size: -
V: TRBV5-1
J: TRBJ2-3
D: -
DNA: TGCGCCAGCAGCTTGTCGGCGGCTAGCACAGATACGCAGTATTTT
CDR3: CASSLSAASTDTQYF

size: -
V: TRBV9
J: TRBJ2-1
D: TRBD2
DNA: TGTGCCAGCAGCCCGAGCGGGGGGGTCTACAATGAGCAGTTCTTC
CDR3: CASSPSGGVYNEQFF

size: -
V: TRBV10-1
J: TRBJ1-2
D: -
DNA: TGCGCCAGCAGTGGACAGGAAACTAACTATGGCTACACCTTC
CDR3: CASSGQETNYGYTF

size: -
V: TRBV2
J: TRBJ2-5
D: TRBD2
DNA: TGTGCCAGCAGTCAGGGACTAGCGGGAGAGTCTTCAGAGACCCAGTACTTC
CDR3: CASSQGLAGESSETQYF

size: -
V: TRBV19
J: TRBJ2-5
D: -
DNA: TGTGCCAGTAGTATAGGGCACAGGGAAGAGACCCAGTACTTC
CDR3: CASSIGHREETQYF

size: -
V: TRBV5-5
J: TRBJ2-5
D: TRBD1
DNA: TGTGCCAGCAGCGTACAGGGGGCCCAAGAGACCCAGTACTTC
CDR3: CASSVQGAQETQYF

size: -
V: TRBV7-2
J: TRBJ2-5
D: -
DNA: TGTGCCAGCAGCCGCACGGGGGGCCCAGAGACCCAGTACTTC
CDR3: CASSRTGGPETQYF